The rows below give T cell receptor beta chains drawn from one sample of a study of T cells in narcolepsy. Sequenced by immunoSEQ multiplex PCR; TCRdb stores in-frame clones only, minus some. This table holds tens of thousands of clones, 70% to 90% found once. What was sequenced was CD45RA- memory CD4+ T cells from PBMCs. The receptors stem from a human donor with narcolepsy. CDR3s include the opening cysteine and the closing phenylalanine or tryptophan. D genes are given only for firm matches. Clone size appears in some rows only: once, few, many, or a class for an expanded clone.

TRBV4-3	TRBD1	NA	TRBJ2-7	CASSQSATGFYEQYF	TGCGCCAGCAGCCAGTCTGCGACAGGGTTTTACGAGCAGTACTTC
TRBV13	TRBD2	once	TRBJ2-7	CASSFRGGSIAGAYEQYF	TGTGCCAGCAGCTTTAGGGGAGGTTCAATAGCGGGAGCTTACGAGCAGTACTTC
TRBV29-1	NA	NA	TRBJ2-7	CSVEVYEVSEKNYEQYF	TGCAGCGTTGAGGTTTACGAGGTGTCAGAAAAAAACTACGAGCAGTACTTC
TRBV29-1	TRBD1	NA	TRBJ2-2	CSVRDRGSGELFF	TGCAGCGTTAGGGACAGGGGAAGCGGGGAGCTGTTTTTT
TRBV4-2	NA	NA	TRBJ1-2	CASSVSGGAVGYTF	TGTGCCAGCAGCGTGTCCGGGGGGGCGGTTGGCTACACCTTC
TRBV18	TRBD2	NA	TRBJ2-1	CASSPQGLANEQFF	TGTGCCAGCTCACCACAGGGACTAGCGAATGAGCAGTTCTTC
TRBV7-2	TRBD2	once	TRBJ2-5	CASSPGTSGRARETQYF	TGTGCCAGCAGCCCAGGGACTAGCGGGAGGGCCCGGGAGACCCAGTACTTC
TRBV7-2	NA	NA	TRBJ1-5	CASSLLRSSGQPQHF	TGTGCCAGCAGCTTATTGAGGAGTAGCGGTCAGCCCCAGCATTTT
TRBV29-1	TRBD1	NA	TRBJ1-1	CSVENRGQAGTEAFF	TGCAGCGTTGAGAACAGGGGGCAGGCAGGCACTGAAGCTTTCTTT
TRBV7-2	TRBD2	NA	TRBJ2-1	CASSWLAGGTGYYNEQFF	TGTGCCAGCAGTTGGCTAGCGGGCGGTACAGGTTACTACAATGAGCAGTTCTTC
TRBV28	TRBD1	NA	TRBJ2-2	CASRATGVRGELFF	TGTGCCAGCAGGGCCACAGGGGTCCGCGGGGAGCTGTTTTTT
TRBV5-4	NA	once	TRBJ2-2	CASSPGGANTGELFF	TGTGCCAGCAGCCCAGGGGGGGCGAACACCGGGGAGCTGTTTTTT
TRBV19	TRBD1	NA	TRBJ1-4	CASLPSRQGGEKLFF	TGTGCCAGTCTGCCTTCGAGACAGGGAGGTGAAAAACTGTTTTTT
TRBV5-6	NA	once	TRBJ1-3	CASSLAGRTADNTIYF	TGTGCCAGCAGCTTGGCCGGGCGGACGGCGGATAACACCATATATTTT
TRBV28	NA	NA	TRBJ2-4	CASALSRELNIQYF	TGTGCCAGCGCCCTGAGTCGGGAGTTAAACATTCAGTACTTC
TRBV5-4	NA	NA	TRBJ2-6	CASSPGGQVTGANVLTF	TGTGCCAGCAGCCCGGGGGGACAGGTTACCGGGGCCAACGTCCTGACTTTC
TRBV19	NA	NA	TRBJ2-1	CASSNPGASDEQFF	TGTGCCAGTAGTAATCCGGGAGCCTCAGATGAGCAGTTCTTC
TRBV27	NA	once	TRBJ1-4	CASSVSQTGSTNEKLFF	TGTGCCAGCAGCGTTAGCCAAACAGGGTCAACTAATGAAAAACTGTTTTTT
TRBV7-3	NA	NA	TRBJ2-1	CASSLAGGNAYNEQFF	TGTGCCAGCAGCTTAGCTGGCGGGAACGCCTACAATGAGCAGTTCTTC
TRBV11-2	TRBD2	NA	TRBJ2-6	CATQARRTSVTSGANVLTF	TGTGCCACCCAAGCTCGGAGGACTAGTGTTACCTCTGGGGCCAACGTCCTGACTTTC
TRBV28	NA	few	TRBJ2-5	CASTQYREPQYF	TGTGCCAGCACCCAATACAGAGAGCCCCAGTACTTC
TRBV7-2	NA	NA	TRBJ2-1	CASSLDQVTDERFF	TGTGCCAGCAGCTTAGATCAGGTTACGGATGAGCGGTTCTTC